One and the same sample provided the 25 T cell receptor beta chains below, sequenced in a study of Graves' ophthalmopathy and Graves' hyperthyroidism. Using RNA transcripts, the TCR beta CDR3 regions were amplified. The authors performed first-round RT-PCR with HTBI primers and then a second-round multiplex PCR. TCRdb fed the multiplex PCR reads into MiXCR, producing one record per CDR3 protein. Of approximately 700,000 distinct CDR3 sequences in the sample, roughly 40% were seen once. The sequenced sample consisted of peripheral blood. These receptors were collected from an adult man with Graves' ophthalmopathy.

The chain links TRBV24-1 to TRBJ1-5; TRBD1 matches at 9 bases. This CDR3 contains 16 residues. CDR1 and CDR2 from the germline V gene are KGHDR and SFDVKD. V lost 5 bases and J lost 6; bases outside the gene matches: 10. The CDR3 sequence: CATSASGTGNSQPQHF. The CDR3 DNA sequence: TGTGCCACCAGTGCATCCGGGACAGGGAATAGTCAGCCCCAGCATTTT.

This clonotype was detected only a few times. A much larger clone differs by one base, so this may be a read error. V gene TRBV11-2 combines with J gene TRBJ2-7; 7 nucleotides match TRBD1. The junction had 4 bases not matched to a gene; V was cut back by 6 bases and J by 5 bases. The CDR3 loop spans 12 amino acids. CDR1 and CDR2 from the germline V gene are SGHAT and FQNNGV. CDR3 amino acids: CASRRQGHEQYF. CDR3 bases: TGTGCCAGCAGGAGACAGGGCCACGAGCAGTACTTC.

To note about this clonotype: A much larger clone lies one base from this, so it may be a read error. Likely a read error: the CDR3 ends without its conserved phenylalanine or tryptophan. The rearrangement joins TRBV29-1 to TRBJ1-1; 7 bases fit TRBD1. The CDR3 has 15 amino acids. V gave up 7 bases and J gave up 0 bases; unmatched junction bases: 11. The germline V gene has CDR1 SQVTM and CDR2 ANQGSEA. For the CDR3, the DNA is TGCAGCGCAGAGGGGGCGGGGGGCATGAACACTGAAGCTTTCCTT. Translated, it gives CSAEGAGGMNTEAFL.

This clonotype was recorded a few times. J is TRBJ2-5 and V is TRBV29-1; 8 bases are a match to TRBD1. V lost 3 bases, J lost 7 bases, and 10 bases stayed unmatched. The germline V gene has CDR1 SQVTM and CDR2 ANQGSEA. This CDR3 has 14 amino acids. This CDR3 is CSVDIKQGGGTQYF. CDR3 coding DNA: TGCAGCGTTGATATTAAACAGGGGGGAGGGACCCAGTACTTC.

The chain employs TRBV20-1 and TRBJ2-5; tentatively, D is TRBD1 (6 bases). Germline CDR1 and CDR2: DFQATT and SNEGSKA (reference sequence). The CDR3 has 14 residues. The V and J ends lost 0 bases and 1 base respectively, with 9 bases between them. The CDR3 is CSARDQTGQETQYF. In DNA, the CDR3 is TGCAGTGCTAGAGATCAGACAGGCCAAGAGACCCAGTACTTC.

This clonotype was seen repeatedly, ten times or more. The chain couples TRBV9 to TRBJ1-2; no definite D call. V was clipped by 0 bases and J by 4 bases, with 7 bases between them. The germline CDR1 and CDR2 sequences are SGDLS and YYNGEE. The CDR3 extends over 13 amino acids. The DNA for the CDR3 is TGTGCCAGCAGCGTAGGCAGGATCTATGGCTACACCTTC. Residues: CASSVGRIYGYTF. The full variable domain, its missing parts supplied by reference TRBV9 and TRBJ1-2, is DSGVTQTPKHLITATGQRVTLRCSPRSGDLSVYWYQQSLDQGLQFLIQYYNGEERAKGNILERFSAQQFPDLHSELNLSSLELGDSALYFCASSVGRIYGYTFGSGTRLTVV.

The sample holds a few counts of this clonotype. The rearrangement joins TRBV9 to TRBJ2-5; D unresolved. The CDR3 is made up of 14 amino acids. V was pared by 4 bases and J by 1 base, with 11 bases between. The V gene's germline CDR1 is SGDLS and CDR2 YYNGEE. The CDR3 spells CASSRKELQETQYF. CDR3 nucleotide sequence: TGTGCCAGCAGCCGGAAGGAGCTCCAAGAGACCCAGTACTTC.

This clonotype was counted ten times or more. V gene TRBV10-3 combines with J gene TRBJ1-1; no definite D call. The CDR3 runs 14 residues. The germline CDR1 and CDR2 sequences are ENHRY and SYGVKD. Trimming removed 6 bases at V and 3 bases at J, with 14 bases between. The CDR3 protein is CAIRYGVVDTEAFF. As DNA, the CDR3 is TGTGCCATCAGATACGGGGTGGTTGACACTGAAGCTTTCTTT.

This clonotype was found many times. V gene TRBV7-8 combines with J gene TRBJ1-3; D unclear. The V gene's germline CDR1 is SGHVS and CDR2 FQNEAQ. The CDR3 runs to 16 residues. Trimming cost V 5 bases and J 0 bases, with 14 bases left between them. The CDR3 nucleotides read TGTGCCAGCAGCACCCTCGGGCTTAGCTCTGGAAACACCATATATTTT. Its protein is CASSTLGLSSGNTIYF.

This clonotype was found many times. The CDR3 protein is CSAERGSSYEQYF. CDR3 coding DNA: TGCAGTGCGGAGCGGGGGAGCTCCTACGAGCAGTACTTC. V gene TRBV20-1 combines with J gene TRBJ2-7; 8 bases are a match to TRBD2. V lost 6 bases to trimming and J lost 0 bases; unmatched junction nucleotides: 4. The CDR3 contains 13 residues. Germline V gene sequence: CDR1 DFQATT, CDR2 SNEGSKA (reference sequence).

The chain combines TRBV5-6 with TRBJ2-7; 9 positions match TRBD1. V shed 7 bases and J 3 bases; nucleotides not matched to a gene: 8. CDR1 and CDR2 (germline): SGHDT, YYEEEE. CDR3 length: 14 amino acids. DNA of the CDR3: TGTGCCAGCTTCCCCCGGGACAGGGTCTACGAGCAGTACTTC. Translated, it gives CASFPRDRVYEQYF.

On this clonotype: No conserved phenylalanine or tryptophan ends this CDR3, so it is likely a read error. The limits of the CDR3 on the DNA are not certain, so only TCRdb's listed CDR3 is given. This rearrangement joins TRBV10-3 to TRBJ1-6; the table's D call, TRBD1, has no DNA check behind it. The CDR3 length equals 10 residues, ends included. Germline CDR1 ENHRY, CDR2 SYGVKD. CDR3 sequence: CAIRAGQESS.

V is TRBV4-1 and J is TRBJ1-1, with no clear D. The CDR3 has 13 residues. Trimming stripped 1 base from V and 5 bases from J, with 8 bases between. CDR1 is MGHRA, CDR2 YSYEKL, per germline. The CDR3 DNA reads TGCGCCAGCAGCCAAGCGCGAGGGACTGAAGCTTTCTTT. It yields the protein CASSQARGTEAFF.

The V gene is TRBV5-1, the J gene TRBJ2-7; 12 nucleotides align to TRBD2. CDR1 SGHRS and CDR2 YFSETQ come from the germline V gene. CDR3 length equals 17 residues. Trimming at V came to 0 bases and at J to 3 bases, leaving 7 bases not matched to a gene. The CDR3 nucleotides are TGCGCCAGCAGCTTGGGGACTAGCGGGACACGAGACTACGAGCAGTACTTC. This translates into CASSLGTSGTRDYEQYF.

Note on this clonotype: The limits of the CDR3 on the DNA are not certain, so only TCRdb's listed CDR3 is given. V gene TRBV5-1 combines with J gene TRBJ1-2. CDR1 is SGHRS, CDR2 YFSETQ, per germline. The CDR3 spans 23 amino acids, including both terminal residues. The CDR3 sequence is CASTNQTSMYLCASDSRFDGYTF.

Worth noting for this clonotype: Lacking the conserved final phenylalanine or tryptophan, this CDR3 likely reflects a read error. It is unclear where the CDR3 begins or ends on the DNA, so no DNA is shown, and the CDR3 is as TCRdb lists it. V gene TRBV9 combines with J gene TRBJ1-1; TRBD1, the table's D call, was not compared with the DNA. The CDR3 is 10 amino acids in total, end residues counted. Germline CDR1 is SGDLS and CDR2 is YYNGEE. The CDR3 here is CASSPPQGKV.

V gene TRBV25-1 combines with J gene TRBJ2-5; 12 nucleotides align to TRBD2. Germline V gene sequence: CDR1 MGHDK, CDR2 SYGVNS. Unmatched junction bases numbered 8, after V lost 5 bases and J lost 4 bases. This CDR3 region has 16 residues. Written as DNA, the CDR3 is TGTGCCAGCAGTTTACCGGGACTAGCGGGTATAGAGACCCAGTACTTC. Its translation is CASSLPGLAGIETQYF.

The table lists this clonotype with many counts. The chain recombines TRBV7-9 with TRBJ1-5; D not certain. The CDR3 loop spans 12 amino acids. The V end was cut by 1 base, the J end by 5 bases, with 3 bases between. The germline CDR1 and CDR2 sequences are SEHNR and FQNEAQ (reference sequence). The CDR3 DNA follows: TGTGCCAGCAGCTTAGGAGATCAGCCCCAGCATTTT. Protein product: CASSLGDQPQHF.

The V gene is TRBV2, the J gene TRBJ2-7; tentative D call: TRBD1 (6 bases). The CDR3 contains 14 residues. Germline CDR1 and CDR2: SNHLY and FYNNEI. V was pared by 7 bases and J by 0 bases, with 13 bases between. The CDR3 nucleotides are TGTGCCAGCACCACACAGGGCCCCTCCTACGAGCAGTACTTC. Translated, it gives CASTTQGPSYEQYF.

The gene calls are TRBV24-1 and TRBJ2-2, with D possibly being TRBD2 (5 bases). This CDR3 has 16 amino acids. Germline CDR1 reads KGHDR; CDR2 reads SFDVKD. Trimming shortened V by 5 bases and J by 4 bases, and 16 bases separated the two germline ends. The CDR3 spells CATSGPGLKSTGELFF. The DNA for the CDR3 is TGTGCCACCAGTGGTCCCGGACTGAAAAGCACCGGGGAGCTGTTTTTT.

The chain recombines TRBV25-1 with TRBJ1-2; D is unresolved. This CDR3 region has 14 residues. Trimming removed 8 bases from V and 8 bases from J, with 21 bases in between. CDR1 is MGHDK and CDR2 is SYGVNS in the germline V gene. CDR3 sequence (DNA): TGTGCCAGCGTTGAGAGGACGGAGGTTAAGGGCTACACCTTC. Its protein is CASVERTEVKGYTF.

The genes are TRBV12-3 or TRBV12-4 and TRBJ1-5; D is unresolved. Trimming removed 2 bases from V and 4 bases from J, with 15 bases in between. This CDR3 has 16 residues. CDR3 loop: CASSLLSPEANQPQHF. In nucleotides, the CDR3 is TGTGCCAGCAGTTTATTGAGTCCAGAGGCAAATCAGCCCCAGCATTTT.

The rearrangement joins TRBV25-1 to TRBJ2-2; D uncertain. Looked up from germline, CDR1 is MGHDK and CDR2 is SYGVNS. The CDR3 is 13 amino acids. Trimming removed 6 bases at V and 4 bases at J, with 9 bases between. This CDR3 reads CASRVDATGELFF. The CDR3 DNA reads as TGTGCCAGCAGGGTGGACGCCACCGGGGAGCTGTTTTTT.

The V call is TRBV5-6, the J call TRBJ2-7; the D is unclear. The CDR3 is 12 residues long. V lost 4 bases and J 4 bases, leaving 9 bases between the germline ends. CDR1 is SGHDT, CDR2 YYEEEE, per germline. The CDR3 is CASSGLNYEQYF. The CDR3 DNA reads TGTGCCAGCAGCGGATTGAATTACGAGCAGTACTTC.

This clonotype occurred a few times. The junction departs from the called germline gene at one end, perhaps through a read error. The chain links TRBV24-1 to TRBJ1-5; a possible D gene is TRBD1 (5 bases). The V gene's germline CDR1 is KGHDR and CDR2 SFDVKD. There are 17 residues in the CDR3. The CDR3 region has the DNA TGTGCCAGCAGTGCCCGGGACGGAAGATATAGCAATCAGCCCCAGCATTTT. This gives the protein CASSARDGRYSNQPQHF.